One and the same sample provided the 6 T cell receptor beta chains below, sequenced in a study of shared clonotypes between healthy human individuals. The data were produced by immunoSEQ multiplex PCR, yet TCRdb's version contains in-frame clones alone and is incomplete. Of about 1 million clones in the sample, about 76% were seen once. The sequenced sample was memory CD4+ T cells sorted from blood. Described subset: CD45RA-negative fraction. The receptors were gathered from a man in his late teens or twenties in good health.

Of note for this clone: Other DNA sequences in the same sample also yield this CDR3. V usage is TRBV5-1 and J usage is TRBJ2-5, with no clear D. The V and J ends lost 4 bases and 3 bases respectively, with 7 bases between them. The CDR3 covers 12 residues. Germline V gene sequence: CDR1 SGHRS, CDR2 YFSETQ. In DNA form, the CDR3 reads TGCGCCAGCAGCCTCAAGGAAGAGACCCAGTACTTC. Amino acid sequence: CASSLKEETQYF. The full variable domain, its missing parts supplied by reference TRBV5-1 and TRBJ2-5, is KAGVTQTPRYLIKTRGQQVTLSCSPISGHRSVSWYQQTPGQGLQFLFEYFSETQRNKGNFPGRFSGRQFSNSRSEMNVSTLELGDSALYLCASSLKEETQYFGPGTRLLVL.

The V and J genes are TRBV2 and TRBJ1-1; the D is unclear. The CDR3 length is 13 residues. The germline CDR1 and CDR2 sequences are SNHLY and FYNNEI. The V end lost 1 base, the J end lost 2 bases, and 5 bases lay between the germline ends. DNA for the CDR3: TGTGCCAGCAGTGAAGGCAGAAACACTGAAGCTTTCTTT. This encodes CASSEGRNTEAFF.

The rearrangement links TRBV6-1 to TRBJ2-5; 9 bases fit TRBD1. Germline trimming cut 0 bases from V and 2 bases from J; bases unmatched to any gene: 7. The CDR3 extends over 17 amino acids. CDR1 MNHNS and CDR2 SASEGT come from the germline V gene. CDR3 amino acids: CASSEAGRTGAQETQYF. CDR3 sequence (DNA): TGTGCCAGCAGTGAAGCGGGGCGGACAGGGGCGCAAGAGACCCAGTACTTC.

On this clone: The sample contains more than one DNA sequence encoding this CDR3. This chain connects TRBV6-6 to TRBJ1-3, with D possibly matching TRBD1 (5 bases). This CDR3 is 14 amino acids long. In germline, CDR1 is MNHNY, CDR2 SVGAGI (reference sequence). V lost 4 bases to trimming and J lost 4 bases, with 11 bases between them. The CDR3 DNA reads as TGTGCCAGCAGTTCCGGGACTACGGGAAACACCATATATTTT. Translated, it gives CASSSGTTGNTIYF.

V is TRBV18 and J is TRBJ2-3; 14 positions agree with TRBD2. From germline, CDR1 is KGHSH and CDR2 LQKENI. Trimming removed 2 bases from V and 0 bases from J; junction bases left unmatched: 7. This CDR3 comprises 19 residues. The CDR3 here is CASSPNPTSGGGSTDTQYF. The CDR3 nucleotides are TGTGCCAGCTCACCAAACCCGACTAGCGGGGGGGGGAGCACAGATACGCAGTATTTT.

In the case of this clone: This sample also contains other DNA sequences that code for the same CDR3. The rearrangement links TRBV9 to TRBJ2-1, with TRBD2 identical over 9 bases. Germline V gene lookup returns CDR1 SGDLS and CDR2 YYNGEE. V was pared by 0 bases and J by 3 bases, with 4 bases of the junction left unmatched. The CDR3 consists of 16 residues. The CDR3 spells CASSVVAGGIYNEQFF. In DNA, the CDR3 is TGTGCCAGCAGCGTAGTTGCGGGGGGGATCTACAATGAGCAGTTCTTC.